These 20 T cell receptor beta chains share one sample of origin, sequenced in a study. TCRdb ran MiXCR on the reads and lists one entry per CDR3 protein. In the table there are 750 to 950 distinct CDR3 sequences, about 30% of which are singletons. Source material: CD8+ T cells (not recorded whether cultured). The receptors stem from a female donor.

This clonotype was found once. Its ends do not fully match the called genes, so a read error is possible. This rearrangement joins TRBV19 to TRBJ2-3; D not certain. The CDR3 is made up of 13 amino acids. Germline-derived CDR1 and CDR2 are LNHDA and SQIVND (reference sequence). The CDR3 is CDSSSRSTDTQYF. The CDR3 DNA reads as TGTGACAGTAGTAGCAGGTCCACAGATACGCAGTATTTT.

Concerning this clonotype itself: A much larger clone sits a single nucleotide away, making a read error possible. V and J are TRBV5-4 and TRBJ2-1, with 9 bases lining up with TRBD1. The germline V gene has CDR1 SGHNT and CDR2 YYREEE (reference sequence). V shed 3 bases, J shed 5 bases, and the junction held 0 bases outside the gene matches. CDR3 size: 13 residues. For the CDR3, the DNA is TGTGCCAGCAGCTGGGACAGGGACAATGAGCAGTTCTTC. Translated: CASSWDRDNEQFF.

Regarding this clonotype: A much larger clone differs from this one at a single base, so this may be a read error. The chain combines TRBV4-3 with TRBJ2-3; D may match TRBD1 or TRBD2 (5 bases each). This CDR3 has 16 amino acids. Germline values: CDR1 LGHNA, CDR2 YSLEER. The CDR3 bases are TGCGCCGGCAGCCAAGATCGTGGGACGAGCACAGATACGCAGTATTTT. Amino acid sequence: CAGSQDRGTSTDTQYF.

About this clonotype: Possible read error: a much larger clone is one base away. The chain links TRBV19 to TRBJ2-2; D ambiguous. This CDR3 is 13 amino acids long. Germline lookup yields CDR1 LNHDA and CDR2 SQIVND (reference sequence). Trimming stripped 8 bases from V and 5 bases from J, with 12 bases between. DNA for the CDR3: TGTGCCAGTGGTACATCTTCAACCGGGGAGCTGTTTTTT. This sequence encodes CASGTSSTGELFF.

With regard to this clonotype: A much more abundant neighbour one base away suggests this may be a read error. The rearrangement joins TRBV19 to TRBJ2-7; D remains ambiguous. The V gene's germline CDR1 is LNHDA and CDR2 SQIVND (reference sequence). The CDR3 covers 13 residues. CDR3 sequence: CASSIRSFYGQYF. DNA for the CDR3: TGTGCCAGTAGTATCCGGTCCTTCTACGGGCAGTACTTC.

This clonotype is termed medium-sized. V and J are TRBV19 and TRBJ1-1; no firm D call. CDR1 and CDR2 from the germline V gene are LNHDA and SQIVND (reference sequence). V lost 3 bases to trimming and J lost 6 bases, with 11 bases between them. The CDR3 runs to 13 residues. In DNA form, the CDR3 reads TGTGCCAGTAGTATTCGGAGCGGACCTGAAGCTTTCTTT. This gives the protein CASSIRSGPEAFF.

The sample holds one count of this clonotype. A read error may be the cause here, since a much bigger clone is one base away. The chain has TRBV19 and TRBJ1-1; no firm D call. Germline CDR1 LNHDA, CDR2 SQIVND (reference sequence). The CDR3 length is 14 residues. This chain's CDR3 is CVSSKTIGNTEAFF. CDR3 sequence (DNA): TGTGTCAGTAGCAAAACAATAGGGAACACTGAAGCTTTCTTT.

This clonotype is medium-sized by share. The CDR3 protein is CASRGDREGTEAFF. The CDR3 nucleotides read TGTGCCAGCAGGGGGGACAGGGAGGGGACTGAAGCTTTCTTT. The J gene is TRBJ1-1, the V gene TRBV25-1, with TRBD1 matching 9 bases. Germline V gene data show CDR1 as MGHDK and CDR2 as SYGVNS. CDR3 length: 14 amino acids. V dropped 6 bases and J dropped 5; count of bases not matched to a gene: 7. Full variable domain (remainder filled in from reference TRBV25-1 and TRBJ1-1): EADIYQTPRYLVIGTGKKITLECSQTMGHDKMYWYQQDPGMELHLIHYSYGVNSTEKGDLSSESTVSRIRTEHFPLTLESARPSHTSQYLCASRGDREGTEAFFGQGTRLTVV.

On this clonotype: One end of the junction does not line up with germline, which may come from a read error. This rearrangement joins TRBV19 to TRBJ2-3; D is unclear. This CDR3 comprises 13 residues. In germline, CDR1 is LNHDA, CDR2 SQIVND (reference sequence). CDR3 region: CAGSGRSIDTQYF. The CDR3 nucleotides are TGTGCCGGTAGTGGCAGGAGCATAGATACGCAGTATTTT.

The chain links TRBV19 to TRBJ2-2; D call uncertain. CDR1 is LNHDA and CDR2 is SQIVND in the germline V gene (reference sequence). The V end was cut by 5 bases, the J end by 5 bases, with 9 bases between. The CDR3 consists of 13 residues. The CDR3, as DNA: TGTGCCAGTAGTCAAAGGTTGACCGGGGAGCTGTTTTTT. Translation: CASSQRLTGELFF. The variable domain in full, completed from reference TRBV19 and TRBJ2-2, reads DGGITQSPKYLFRKEGQNVTLSCEQNLNHDAMYWYRQDPGQGLRLIYYSQIVNDFQKGDIAEGYSVSREKKESFPLTVTSAQKNPTAFYLCASSQRLTGELFFGEGSRLTVL.

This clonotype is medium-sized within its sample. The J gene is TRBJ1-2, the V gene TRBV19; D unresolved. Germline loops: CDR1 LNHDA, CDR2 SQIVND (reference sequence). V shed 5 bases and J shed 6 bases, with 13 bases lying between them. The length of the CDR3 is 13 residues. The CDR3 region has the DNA TGTGCCAGTAGTCCGACCGCGACACATGGCTACACCTTC. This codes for CASSPTATHGYTF.

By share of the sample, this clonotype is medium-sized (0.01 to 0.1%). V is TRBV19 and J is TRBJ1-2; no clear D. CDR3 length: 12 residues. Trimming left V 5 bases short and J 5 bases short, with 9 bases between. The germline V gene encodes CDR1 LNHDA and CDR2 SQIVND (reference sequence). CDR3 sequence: CASSVGWYGYTF. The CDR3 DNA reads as TGTGCCAGTAGTGTAGGGTGGTATGGCTACACCTTC. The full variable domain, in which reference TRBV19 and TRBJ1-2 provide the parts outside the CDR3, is DGGITQSPKYLFRKEGQNVTLSCEQNLNHDAMYWYRQDPGQGLRLIYYSQIVNDFQKGDIAEGYSVSREKKESFPLTVTSAQKNPTAFYLCASSVGWYGYTFGSGTRLTVV.

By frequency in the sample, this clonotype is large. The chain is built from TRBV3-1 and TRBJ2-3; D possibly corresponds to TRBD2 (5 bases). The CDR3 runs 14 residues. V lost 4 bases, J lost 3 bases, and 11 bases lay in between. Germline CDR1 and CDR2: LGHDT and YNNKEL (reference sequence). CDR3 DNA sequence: TGTGCCAGCAGCCTTAGCGACGGGACAGATACGCAGTATTTT. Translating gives CASSLSDGTDTQYF.

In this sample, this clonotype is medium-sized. This chain's CDR3 is CASAGFSVNEQFF. CDR3 DNA sequence: TGTGCCAGCGCCGGGTTTTCAGTCAATGAGCAGTTCTTC. The chain recombines TRBV19 with TRBJ2-1; D call uncertain. The germline V gene has CDR1 LNHDA and CDR2 SQIVND (reference sequence). Trimming pared 9 bases from V and 6 bases from J, leaving 15 bases between. The CDR3 runs to 13 residues.

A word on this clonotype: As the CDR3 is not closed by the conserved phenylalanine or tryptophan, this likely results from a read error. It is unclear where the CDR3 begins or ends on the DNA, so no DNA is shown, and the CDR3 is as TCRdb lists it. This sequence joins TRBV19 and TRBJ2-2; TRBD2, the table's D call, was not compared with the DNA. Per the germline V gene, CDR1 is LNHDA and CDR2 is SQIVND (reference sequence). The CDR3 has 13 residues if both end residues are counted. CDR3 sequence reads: CASSGRASGEPFS.

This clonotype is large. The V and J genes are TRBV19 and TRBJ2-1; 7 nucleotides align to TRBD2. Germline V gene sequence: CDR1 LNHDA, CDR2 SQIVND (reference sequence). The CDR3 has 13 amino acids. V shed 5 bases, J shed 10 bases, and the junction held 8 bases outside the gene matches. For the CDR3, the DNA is TGTGCCAGTAGTGTACTTGGGGGAGGGGAGCAGTTCTTC. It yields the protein CASSVLGGGEQFF.

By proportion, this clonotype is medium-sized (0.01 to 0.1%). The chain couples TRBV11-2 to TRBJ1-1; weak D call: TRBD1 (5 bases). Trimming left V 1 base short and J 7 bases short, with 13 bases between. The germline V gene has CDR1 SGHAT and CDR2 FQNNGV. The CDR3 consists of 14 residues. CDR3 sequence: CASSLGGGVSEAFF. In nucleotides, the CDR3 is TGTGCCAGCAGCTTAGGTGGAGGGGTTAGTGAAGCTTTCTTT. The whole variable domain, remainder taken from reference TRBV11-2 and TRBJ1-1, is EAGVAQSPRYKIIEKRQSVAFWCNPISGHATLYWYQQILGQGPKLLIQFQNNGVVDDSQLPKDRFSAERLKGVDSTLKIQPAKLEDSAVYLCASSLGGGVSEAFFGQGTRLTVV.

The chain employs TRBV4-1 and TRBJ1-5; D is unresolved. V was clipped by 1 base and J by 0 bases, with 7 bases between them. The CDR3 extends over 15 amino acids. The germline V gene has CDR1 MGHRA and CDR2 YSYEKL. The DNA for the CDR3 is TGCGCCAGCAGCCAAGTAGAAGATAGCAATCAGCCCCAGCATTTT. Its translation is CASSQVEDSNQPQHF.

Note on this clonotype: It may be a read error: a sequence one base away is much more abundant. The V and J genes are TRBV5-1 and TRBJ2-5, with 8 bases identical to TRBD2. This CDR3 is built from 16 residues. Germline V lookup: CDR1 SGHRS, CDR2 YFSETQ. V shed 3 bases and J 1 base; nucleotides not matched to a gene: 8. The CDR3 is CASSSPRRGVQETQYF. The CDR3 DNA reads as TGCGCCAGCAGCTCCCCGAGGCGGGGGGTCCAAGAGACCCAGTACTTC.

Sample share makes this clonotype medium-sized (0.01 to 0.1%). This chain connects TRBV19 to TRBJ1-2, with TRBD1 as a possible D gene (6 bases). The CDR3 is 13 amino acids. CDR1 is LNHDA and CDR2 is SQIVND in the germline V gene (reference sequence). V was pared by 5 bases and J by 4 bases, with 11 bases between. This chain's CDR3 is CASSLDSTYGYTF. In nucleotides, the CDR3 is TGTGCCAGTAGTCTGGACAGCACCTATGGCTACACCTTC.